One sample yielded the 14 T cell receptor beta chains listed below, sequenced in a study of Ad26.COV2.S vaccination and SARS-CoV-2 variants. Sequencing used immunoSEQ multiplex PCR; TCRdb keeps in-frame clones, though not all of them. The table shows 440,000 or so clones, with about 90% occurring only once. Treatment of the sample: 15 to 20 received Ad26.COV2.S at low or high dose, single or two shots; several received placebo; per-sample allocation not given. The samples date from day 63 after the first vaccine or placebo injection. The sequencing used peripheral blood, collected in a trial of Ad26.COV2.S vaccine versus placebo. Receptors were obtained from a person aged 18-60 years who received the Ad26.COV2.S COVID-19 vaccine or a placebo.

This chain joins TRBV7-2 and TRBJ2-3; TRBD2 matches at 9 bases. Trimming at V came to 0 bases and at J to 3 bases, leaving 7 bases not matched to a gene. Germline CDR1 SGHTA, CDR2 FQGNSA. The CDR3 is made up of 17 amino acids. CDR3 region: CASSLAGAGLATDTQYF. The CDR3 bases are TGTGCCAGCAGCTTAGCGGGAGCGGGACTAGCTACAGATACGCAGTATTTT.

To note about this clone: Other DNA sequences in the sample encode the same CDR3. The chain recombines TRBV10-3 with TRBJ1-3; unclear D gene. V lost 0 bases, J lost 0 bases, and 6 bases lay in between. This CDR3 region has 15 residues. Germline V gives CDR1 ENHRY, CDR2 SYGVKD. For the CDR3, the DNA is TGTGCCATCAGTGAGTCACCCCGCTCTGGAAACACCATATATTTT. It yields the protein CAISESPRSGNTIYF.

The gene calls are TRBV7-6 and TRBJ2-1, with D possibly matching TRBD1 (5 bases). The CDR3 sequence is 14 residues long. Germline loops: CDR1 SGHVS, CDR2 FNYEAQ. Deletions cut 5 bases from V and 6 bases from J, with 14 bases between. The CDR3 DNA reads as TGTGCCAGCAGCCCGAGACAGAACCGCAATGAGCAGTTCTTC. Protein: CASSPRQNRNEQFF.

In this sample, this clone turned up once. This chain joins TRBV18 and TRBJ2-5, with no clear D. CDR3 length: 13 residues. Germline assignment: CDR1 KGHSH and CDR2 LQKENI. Trimming pared 1 base from V and 5 bases from J, leaving 8 bases between. As DNA, the CDR3 is TGTGCCAGCTCACCACGCCAGTTGGAGACCCAGTACTTC. It encodes CASSPRQLETQYF.

The chain has TRBV27 and TRBJ2-5, with 7 bases matching TRBD1. Per germline, CDR1 MNHEY and CDR2 SMNVEV (reference sequence). The CDR3 contains 14 residues. The V gene end was trimmed by 3 bases and the J gene end by 5 bases; junction bases not matched to a gene: 6. The CDR3 sequence is CASSLKGARETQYF. The CDR3 coding sequence is TGTGCCAGCAGTTTGAAGGGGGCTCGGGAGACCCAGTACTTC.

The chain uses TRBV6-6 and TRBJ2-1; D is undetermined. Trimming cost V 2 bases and J 4 bases, with 9 bases left between them. The germline gives CDR1 MNHNY, CDR2 SVGAGI (reference sequence). This CDR3 has 14 residues. The CDR3 DNA reads TGTGCCAGCAGTTACGGTCGCGGTTACAATGAGCAGTTCTTC. Translated, it gives CASSYGRGYNEQFF.

J is TRBJ2-2 and V is TRBV19; D is perhaps TRBD2 (6 bases). CDR1 and CDR2 (germline): LNHDA, SQIVND (reference sequence). This CDR3 has 16 amino acids. The V and J ends lost 4 bases and 6 bases respectively, with 18 bases between them. The CDR3 loop reads CASSTSGPRGAGELFF. The CDR3 region has the DNA TGTGCCAGTAGTACTTCGGGACCCCGCGGGGCCGGGGAGCTGTTTTTT.

This clone was detected a few times. The chain employs TRBV19 and TRBJ2-1, with 7 positions matching TRBD1. V was clipped by 5 bases and J by 9 bases; unmatched bases: 10. The V gene's germline CDR1 is LNHDA and CDR2 SQIVND (reference sequence). The CDR3 is 14 amino acids. The CDR3 loop is CASSLDRVGGEQFF. CDR3 nucleotides: TGTGCCAGTAGTCTTGACAGGGTAGGGGGTGAGCAGTTCTTC.

This clone appeared a single time. This rearrangement joins TRBV13 to TRBJ1-3; the D is unclear. Germline V CDR1 and CDR2: PRHDT, FYEKMQ (reference sequence). V lost 5 bases and J lost 0, with 11 bases in between. The length of the CDR3 is 15 residues. CDR3 nucleotide sequence: TGTGCCAGCAGCCCTGGGCAGTACTCTGGAAACACCATATATTTT. This gives the protein CASSPGQYSGNTIYF.

This rearrangement joins TRBV27 to TRBJ2-1; 8 bases match TRBD2. V trimming: 2 bases; J trimming: 2 bases; junction bases outside the gene matches: 2. Per germline, CDR1 MNHEY and CDR2 SMNVEV (reference sequence). This CDR3 region has 15 residues. The CDR3 sequence: CASSLQAGAYNEQFF. CDR3 coding DNA: TGTGCCAGCAGTTTACAAGCGGGAGCCTACAATGAGCAGTTCTTC.

CDR3 nucleotides: TGTGCCAGCAGCTTAGCTAGCGGCCCTAGCACAGATACGCAGTATTTT. It specifies CASSLASGPSTDTQYF. The rearrangement joins TRBV7-6 to TRBJ2-3; TRBD2 might be the D (6 bases). The CDR3 covers 16 residues. Germline CDR1 and CDR2: SGHVS and FNYEAQ. The V end was cut by 0 bases, the J end by 0 bases, with 10 bases between.

The chain couples TRBV7-2 to TRBJ2-7; D is unresolved. V gave up 0 bases and J gave up 3 bases, with 6 bases separating them. The CDR3 runs to 13 residues. Looked up from germline, CDR1 is SGHTA and CDR2 is FQGNSA. The CDR3 region is CASSLAPLYEQYF. The CDR3 bases are TGTGCCAGCAGCTTAGCGCCCCTCTACGAGCAGTACTTC.

The rearrangement uses TRBV5-4 and TRBJ2-2, with a possible D match to TRBD1 (5 bases). V was cut by 4 bases and J by 6 bases, with 13 bases left in between. Germline assignment: CDR1 SGHNT and CDR2 YYREEE (reference sequence). The CDR3 sequence is 14 residues long. CDR3 in amino acids: CASSQSRGSGELFF. The CDR3 bases are TGTGCCAGCAGCCAGAGTAGGGGATCCGGGGAGCTGTTTTTT.

The J gene is TRBJ2-1, the V gene TRBV6-2 or TRBV6-3, with D hard to call. V was clipped by 6 bases and J by 4 bases, with 10 bases between them. The CDR3 loop spans 13 amino acids. CDR1 and CDR2 from the germline V gene are MNHEY and SVGEGT. The CDR3 spells CASSTRVYNEQFF. As DNA, the CDR3 is TGTGCCAGCAGCACCCGGGTGTACAATGAGCAGTTCTTC.